Following are 8 T cell receptor beta chains from one sample sequenced in a study of cytomegalovirus exposure and HLA in healthy donors. PCR involved 60 Vbeta and 13 Jbeta primers. Repertoires were generated with immunoSEQ multiplex PCR, while TCRdb's copy carries only in-frame clones and drops some. The profile covers 200,000 to 300,000 clones, with about 83% appearing a single time and approximately 2% taken by the ten largest. Sequenced sample: PBMCs. The receptors here all came from a woman aged 40 to 50 in good health and CMV-seropositive.

Here the CDR3 DNA reads TGTGCCAGCAGCCCCGGCATAGCGGGAGGGCAGGAGACCCAGTACTTC. Its translation is CASSPGIAGGQETQYF. V gene TRBV9 combines with J gene TRBJ2-5; 11 bases match TRBD2. Unmatched junction bases numbered 10, after V lost 4 bases and J lost 5 bases. In germline, CDR1 is SGDLS, CDR2 YYNGEE. CDR3 length: 16 amino acids.

The rearrangement links TRBV7-9 to TRBJ2-7; the match to TRBD1 covers 9 bases. The V segment lost 5 bases and the J segment 5 bases; nucleotides outside the gene matches: 10. This CDR3 spans 15 amino acids. Germline V gives CDR1 SEHNR, CDR2 FQNEAQ (reference sequence). This chain's CDR3 is CASSEQGAIPNEQYF. In DNA, the CDR3 is TGTGCCAGCAGCGAACAGGGGGCGATCCCCAACGAGCAGTACTTC.

The chain links TRBV5-8 to TRBJ2-5, with D possibly matching TRBD1 (5 bases). This CDR3 has 13 amino acids. Trimming cost V 4 bases and J 1 base, with 8 bases left between them. CDR1 is SGHTS, CDR2 YDEGEE, per germline. The CDR3 DNA sequence: TGTGCCAGCAGCCCTAGGGGCCAAGAGACCCAGTACTTC. It is translated as CASSPRGQETQYF.

This chain joins TRBV15 and TRBJ1-5, with D perhaps matching TRBD1 (6 bases). Germline values: CDR1 LNHNV, CDR2 YYDKDF (reference sequence). This CDR3 has 15 amino acids. The ends were cut back, 3 bases at V and 4 bases at J, with 13 bases in the middle. Here the CDR3 reads CATSSTGQTNQPQHF. The DNA of the CDR3 is TGTGCCACCAGCAGCACCGGACAGACGAATCAGCCCCAGCATTTT.

The chain recombines TRBV7-9 with TRBJ2-1; 11 bases align to TRBD1. The CDR3 contains 15 residues. Trimming at V came to 3 bases and at J to 8 bases, leaving 6 bases not matched to a gene. Germline V gives CDR1 SEHNR, CDR2 FQNEAQ (reference sequence). Here the CDR3 reads CASSFSGQGDDEQFF. Here the CDR3 DNA reads TGTGCCAGCAGCTTCTCGGGACAGGGGGATGATGAGCAGTTCTTC. Supplemented by reference TRBV7-9 and TRBJ2-1, the full variable domain reads DTGVSQNPRHKITKRGQNVTFRCDPISEHNRLYWYRQTLGQGPEFLTYFQNEAQLEKSRLLSDRFSAERPKGSFSTLEIQRTEQGDSAMYLCASSFSGQGDDEQFFGPGTRLTVL.

V gene TRBV5-1 combines with J gene TRBJ1-2; 12 nucleotides line up with TRBD1. V lost 0 bases to trimming and J lost 4 bases; unmatched junction nucleotides: 13. CDR1 and CDR2 from the germline V gene are SGHRS and YFSETQ. The CDR3 length is 19 residues. Written as DNA, the CDR3 is TGCGCCAGCAGCTTGGCCCCTCGGGACAGGGGGCGTATAGGCTATGGCTACACCTTC. It yields the protein CASSLAPRDRGRIGYGYTF.

This clone was recorded a few times. The genes are TRBV6-5 and TRBJ2-5, with 7 bases matching TRBD1. The last part of the DNA fits TRBJ2-7 better; the J call may be wrong. Germline V gene sequence: CDR1 MNHEY, CDR2 SVGAGI. This CDR3 comprises 13 residues. CDR3 protein: CASSLTGWYEQYF. CDR3 sequence (DNA): TGTGCCAGCAGTTTGACAGGGTGGTACGAGCAGTACTTC.

The chain recombines TRBV5-1 with TRBJ2-1; possibly TRBD2 for D (6 bases). CDR1 is SGHRS, CDR2 YFSETQ, per germline. V was cut by 0 bases and J by 4 bases, with 14 bases left in between. The CDR3 sequence is 16 residues long. CDR3 amino acids: CASSLVGGAAYNEQFF. CDR3 nucleotide sequence: TGCGCCAGCAGCTTGGTTGGAGGGGCCGCATACAATGAGCAGTTCTTC.